This T cell receptor beta chain was captured in a study of technical replicates of blood from a few donors (dated by TCRdb to 2015 to 2018). A single count supports this clone. No cognate antigen has been identified for it. No much larger clone exists at a distance of one base, and base qualities are not known. Library preparation used the immunoSEQ multiplex PCR assay. Imported from immuneACCESS, the table was reduced by TCRdb to in-frame sequences with V and J called. These copies leave out some clones; in studies compared against another copy, an unresolved V gene accounts for under half, and the cause of the remainder is not known. The table for this sample lists around 30,000 clones; roughly nine tenths of them were counted only once. The ten most abundant clones make up approximately 4.3% of the sample. The CDR3 numbers 16 residues from cysteine through phenylalanine. Of all the DNA, just the CDR3 is kept, 48 bases in frame from base 1.

Sequencing used PBMCs. In this chain, TRBV21-1 is recombined with TRBJ2-5; the DNA was not compared with TRBD1, the D call given in the table. TRBV21-1 is reported as a pseudogene. The clonotype comes from a human donor in good health. Some clones in this sample may be carry-over from other donors' samples. This receptor carries the CDR3 CASPYWPDRGLETQYF. The nucleotides are TGTGCCAGCCCTTATTGGCCGGACAGGGGGCTGGAGACCCAGTACTTC.